The TCR beta chain described here comes from a study of OX40 agonist ivuxolimab in advanced cancers. Turning to the study itself: From about 23 to 85 years was the age range, with a mean of around 60 years, and over 70% were male.

This table comes from immunoSEQ multiplex PCR, and its TCRdb copy is limited to in-frame clones, with some not included. This repertoire shows roughly 64,000 clones, 84% found once; its top ten account for about 9.4%. CDR1 MNHEY and CDR2 SVGAGI come from the germline V gene. V was pared by 5 bases and J by 8 bases, with 15 bases between. The CDR3 extends over 13 amino acids. This clone has just one count. The sequence came from an adult with an advanced solid tumor such as melanoma, head and neck, liver or kidney cancer. V is TRBV6-5 and J is TRBJ1-2; tentative D call: TRBD1 (6 bases). Sequences were derived from CD4+ or CD8+ T cells sorted from blood, sampled in a trial of the OX40 agonist ivuxolimab. DNA of the CDR3: TGTGCCAGCAGTCCAATACAGGGAATGGGCTACACCTTC. It is translated as CASSPIQGMGYTF.